Following are 5 T cell receptor beta chains from one sample sequenced in a study of vaccination effects on CD4 cells after COVID-19. Sequencing used immunoSEQ multiplex PCR; TCRdb keeps in-frame clones, though not all of them. Of 55,000 to 80,000 clones listed, approximately 72% are singletons. These receptors have no identified antigens. Antigen-specific CD4+ T cell clonotypes were called by their expansion after viral peptide-pool culture in ViraFEST. Subsequent to approximately 9 days of culture, CD4+ T cells were isolated. Absence of prior SARS-CoV-2 infection characterized the vaccine recipients, who showed negative nucleocapsid antibodies. Here the sequenced sample was CD4+ T cells from PBMCs cultured with HCoV-OC43 spike peptides, taken before COVID-19 vaccination. The sample's subset: HCoV-OC43 spike overlapping peptide pool stimulation. The receptors derive from a human donor who received a COVID-19 vaccine.

Only a few counts were recorded for this clone. The chain is built from TRBV28 and TRBJ1-3; TRBD1 matches 7 bases. Trimming at V came to 10 bases and at J to 4 bases, leaving 10 bases not matched to a gene. The V gene's germline CDR1 is MDHEN and CDR2 SYDVKM. The CDR3 consists of 14 residues. CDR3 DNA sequence: TGTGCCACCGGCCCAGGGACAGCCGGAAACACCATATATTTT. It translates to CATGPGTAGNTIYF.

The genes are TRBV7-2 and TRBJ1-1; TRBD1 matches 8 bases. From germline, CDR1 is SGHTA and CDR2 FQGNSA. CDR3 length: 15 amino acids. The ends lost 4 bases at V and 2 bases at J; junction bases unmatched: 6. The CDR3 bases are TGTGCCAGCAGCTCCCAGGGGGCGGTTAACACTGAAGCTTTCTTT. This encodes CASSSQGAVNTEAFF. The complete variable domain, with remaining parts taken from reference TRBV7-2 and TRBJ1-1, reads GAGVSQSPSNKVTEKGKDVELRCDPISGHTALYWYRQSLGQGLEFLIYFQGNSAPDKSGLPSDRFSAERTGGSVSTLTIQRTQQEDSAVYLCASSSQGAVNTEAFFGQGTRLTVV.

This clone was seen only a few times. This chain joins TRBV6-7 and TRBJ2-2; D not resolved. TRBV6-7 is classed as an ORF, of uncertain function. The V gene lost 2 bases and the J gene lost 6 bases, with 16 bases spanning the gap. This CDR3 has 16 residues. The CDR3 here is CASSYKAPVHAGELFF. Written as DNA, the CDR3 is TGTGCCAGCAGTTACAAGGCCCCGGTTCATGCCGGGGAGCTGTTTTTT.

V and J are TRBV6-4 and TRBJ2-5; D may be TRBD1 (5 bases). Germline lookup yields CDR1 MRHNA and CDR2 SNTAGT. V lost 4 bases and J 2 bases, leaving 11 bases between the germline ends. The CDR3 consists of 14 residues. The CDR3 bases are TGTGCCAGCAGTGGAAGGGGCATGCAAGAGACCCAGTACTTC. Translation: CASSGRGMQETQYF.

In its sample, this clone was seen a few times. The chain links TRBV6-5 to TRBJ1-5; unclear D gene. This CDR3 comprises 12 residues. V lost 7 bases, J lost 2 bases, and 6 bases lay in between. The germline gives CDR1 MNHEY, CDR2 SVGAGI. The CDR3 is CASKVGNQPQHF. The CDR3 nucleotides are TGTGCCAGCAAGGTGGGCAATCAGCCCCAGCATTTT.